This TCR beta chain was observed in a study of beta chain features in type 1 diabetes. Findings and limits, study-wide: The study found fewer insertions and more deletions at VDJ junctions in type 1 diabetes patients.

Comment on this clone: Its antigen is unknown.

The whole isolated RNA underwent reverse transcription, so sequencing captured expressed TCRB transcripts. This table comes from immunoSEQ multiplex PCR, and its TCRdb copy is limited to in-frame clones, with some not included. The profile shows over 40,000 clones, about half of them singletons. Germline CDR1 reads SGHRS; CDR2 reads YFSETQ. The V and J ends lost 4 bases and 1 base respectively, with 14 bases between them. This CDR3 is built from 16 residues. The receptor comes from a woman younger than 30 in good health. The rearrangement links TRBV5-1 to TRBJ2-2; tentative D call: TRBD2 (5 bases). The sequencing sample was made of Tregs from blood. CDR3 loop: CASSPDLAMNTGELFF. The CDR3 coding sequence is TGCGCCAGCAGCCCGGACCTAGCAATGAACACCGGGGAGCTGTTTTTT.